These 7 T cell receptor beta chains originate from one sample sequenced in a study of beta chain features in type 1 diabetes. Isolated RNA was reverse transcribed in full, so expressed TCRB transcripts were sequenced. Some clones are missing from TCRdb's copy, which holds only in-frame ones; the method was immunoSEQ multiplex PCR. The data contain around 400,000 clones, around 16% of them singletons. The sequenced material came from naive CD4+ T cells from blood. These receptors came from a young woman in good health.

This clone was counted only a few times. The CDR3 reads CASSIGIGTFTYEQYF. The CDR3 bases are TGTGCCAGCAGCATTGGTATAGGGACATTTACCTACGAGCAGTACTTC. The J gene is TRBJ2-7, the V gene TRBV5-6; TRBD1 is a possible D gene (6 bases). The CDR3 runs 16 residues. Trimming shortened V by 4 bases and J by 2 bases, and 19 bases separated the two germline ends. CDR1 is SGHDT, CDR2 YYEEEE, per germline.

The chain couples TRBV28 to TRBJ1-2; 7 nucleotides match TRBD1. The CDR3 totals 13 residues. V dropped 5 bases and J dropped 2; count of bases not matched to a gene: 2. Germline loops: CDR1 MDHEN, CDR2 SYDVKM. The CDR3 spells CASSRDSNYGYTF. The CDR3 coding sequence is TGTGCCAGCAGTCGGGACAGCAACTATGGCTACACCTTC.

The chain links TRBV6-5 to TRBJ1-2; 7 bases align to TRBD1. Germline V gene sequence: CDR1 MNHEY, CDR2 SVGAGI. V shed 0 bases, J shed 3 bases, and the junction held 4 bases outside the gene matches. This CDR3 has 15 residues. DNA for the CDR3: TGTGCCAGCAGTTACTCCGCCGGGACAGACTATGGCTACACCTTC. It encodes CASSYSAGTDYGYTF.

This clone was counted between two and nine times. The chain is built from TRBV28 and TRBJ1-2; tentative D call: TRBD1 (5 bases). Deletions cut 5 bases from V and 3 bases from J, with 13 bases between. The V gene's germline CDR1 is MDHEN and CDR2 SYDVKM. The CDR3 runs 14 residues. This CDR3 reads CASSSRGVYYGYTF. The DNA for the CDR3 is TGTGCCAGCAGTAGTCGGGGGGTTTACTATGGCTACACCTTC.

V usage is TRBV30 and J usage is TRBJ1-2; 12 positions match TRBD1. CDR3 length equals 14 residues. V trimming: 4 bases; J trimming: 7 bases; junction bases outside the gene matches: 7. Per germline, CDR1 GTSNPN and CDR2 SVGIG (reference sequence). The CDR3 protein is CAWTRDRGLSGYTF. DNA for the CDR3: TGTGCCTGGACCAGGGACAGGGGGCTCTCTGGCTACACCTTC.

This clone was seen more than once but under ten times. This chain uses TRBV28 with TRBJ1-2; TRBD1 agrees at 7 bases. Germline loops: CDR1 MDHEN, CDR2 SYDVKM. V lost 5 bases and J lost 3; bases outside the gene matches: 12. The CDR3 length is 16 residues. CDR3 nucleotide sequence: TGTGCCAGCAGTCCCCTTTCACAGGGGACTTACTATGGCTACACCTTC. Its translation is CASSPLSQGTYYGYTF.

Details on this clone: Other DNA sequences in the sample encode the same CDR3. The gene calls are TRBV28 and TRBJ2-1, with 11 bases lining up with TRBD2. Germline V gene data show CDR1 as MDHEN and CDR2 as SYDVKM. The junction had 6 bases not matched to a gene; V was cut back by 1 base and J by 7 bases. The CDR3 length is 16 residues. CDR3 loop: CASSLSGTSGSNEQFF. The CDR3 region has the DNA TGTGCCAGCAGTTTATCGGGGACTAGCGGATCGAATGAGCAGTTCTTC.